This T cell receptor beta chain was documented in a study of cytomegalovirus exposure and HLA in healthy donors. Germline lookup yields CDR1 SGHRS and CDR2 YFSETQ. The V end lost 0 bases, the J end lost 5 bases, and 11 bases lay between the germline ends. This CDR3 is 14 amino acids long. PCR involved 60 Vbeta and 13 Jbeta primers. Only in-frame clones appear in the TCRdb table, and some are missing; sequencing was by immunoSEQ multiplex PCR. The data show around 150,000 clones, with roughly 85% seen just once and 6.5% to 7% held by the top ten. The chain employs TRBV5-1 and TRBJ1-1, with unresolved D. Specimen: PBMCs. This clonotype was obtained from a man aged 35 to 55 in good health and CMV-seropositive. The CDR3 bases are TGCGCCAGCAGCTTGGACCGGGAGGAGACTGAAGCTTTCTTT. Its protein product is CASSLDREETEAFF.